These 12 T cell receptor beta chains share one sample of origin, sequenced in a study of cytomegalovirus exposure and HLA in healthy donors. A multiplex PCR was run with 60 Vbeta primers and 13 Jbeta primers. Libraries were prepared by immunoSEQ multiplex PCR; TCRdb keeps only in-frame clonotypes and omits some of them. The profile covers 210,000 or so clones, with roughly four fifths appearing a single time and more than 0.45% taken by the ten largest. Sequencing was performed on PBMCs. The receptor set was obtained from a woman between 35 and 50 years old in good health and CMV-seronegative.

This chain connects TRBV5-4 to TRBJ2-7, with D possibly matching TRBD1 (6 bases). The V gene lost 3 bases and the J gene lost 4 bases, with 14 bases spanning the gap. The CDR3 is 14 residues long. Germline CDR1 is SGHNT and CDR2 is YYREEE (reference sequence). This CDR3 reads CASSSTGTRYEQYF. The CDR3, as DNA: TGTGCCAGCAGCTCGACCGGGACAAGGTACGAGCAGTACTTC.

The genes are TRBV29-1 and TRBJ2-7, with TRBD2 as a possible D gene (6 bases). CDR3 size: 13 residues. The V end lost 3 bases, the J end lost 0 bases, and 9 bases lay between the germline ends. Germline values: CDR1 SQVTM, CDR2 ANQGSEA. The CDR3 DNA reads TGCAGCGTTGAGGAGGGAAGCTCCTACGAGCAGTACTTC. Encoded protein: CSVEEGSSYEQYF.

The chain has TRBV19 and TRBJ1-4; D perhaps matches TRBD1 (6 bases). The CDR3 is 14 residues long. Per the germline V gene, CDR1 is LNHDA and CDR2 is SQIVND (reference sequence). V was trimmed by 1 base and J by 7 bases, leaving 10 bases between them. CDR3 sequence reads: CASSIAQGPEKLFF. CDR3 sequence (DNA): TGTGCCAGTAGTATAGCACAGGGTCCTGAAAAACTGTTTTTT.

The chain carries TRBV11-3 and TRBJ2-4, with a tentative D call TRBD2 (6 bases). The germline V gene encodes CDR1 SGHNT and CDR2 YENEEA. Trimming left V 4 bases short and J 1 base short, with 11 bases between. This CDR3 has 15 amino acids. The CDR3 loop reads CASSSDREAKNIQYF. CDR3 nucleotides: TGTGCCAGCAGCTCCGACCGGGAGGCCAAAAACATTCAGTACTTC. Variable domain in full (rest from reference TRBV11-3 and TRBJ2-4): EAGVVQSPRYKIIEKKQPVAFWCNPISGHNTLYWYLQNLGQGPELLIRYENEEAVDDSQLPKDRFSAERLKGVDSTLKIQPAELGDSAVYLCASSSDREAKNIQYFGAGTRLSVL.

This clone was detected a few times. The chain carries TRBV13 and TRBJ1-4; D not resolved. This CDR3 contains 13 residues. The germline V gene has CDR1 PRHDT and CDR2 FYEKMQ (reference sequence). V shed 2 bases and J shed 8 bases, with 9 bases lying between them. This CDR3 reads CASSLREREKLFF. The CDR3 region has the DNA TGTGCCAGCAGCTTAAGGGAGCGCGAAAAACTGTTTTTT.

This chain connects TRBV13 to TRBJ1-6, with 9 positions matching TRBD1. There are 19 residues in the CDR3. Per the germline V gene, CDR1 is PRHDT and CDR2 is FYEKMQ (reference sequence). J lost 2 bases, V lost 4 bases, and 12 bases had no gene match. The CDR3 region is CASSSNRDRARPYNSPLHF. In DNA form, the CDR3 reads TGTGCCAGCAGCTCAAACCGGGACAGGGCTAGGCCCTATAATTCACCCCTCCACTTT.

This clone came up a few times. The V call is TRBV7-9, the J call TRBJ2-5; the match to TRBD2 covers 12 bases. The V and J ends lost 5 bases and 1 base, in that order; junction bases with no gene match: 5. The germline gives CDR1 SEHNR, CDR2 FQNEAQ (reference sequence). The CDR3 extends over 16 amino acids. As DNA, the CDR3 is TGTGCCAGCAGCCCAGGACTAGCGGGGCTCCAAGAGACCCAGTACTTC. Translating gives CASSPGLAGLQETQYF.

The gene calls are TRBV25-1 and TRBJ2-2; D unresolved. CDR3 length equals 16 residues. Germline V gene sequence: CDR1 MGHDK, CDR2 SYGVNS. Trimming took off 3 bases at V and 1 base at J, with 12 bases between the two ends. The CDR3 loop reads CASSDLATGNTGELFF. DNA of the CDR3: TGTGCCAGCAGTGATCTCGCTACGGGGAACACCGGGGAGCTGTTTTTT.

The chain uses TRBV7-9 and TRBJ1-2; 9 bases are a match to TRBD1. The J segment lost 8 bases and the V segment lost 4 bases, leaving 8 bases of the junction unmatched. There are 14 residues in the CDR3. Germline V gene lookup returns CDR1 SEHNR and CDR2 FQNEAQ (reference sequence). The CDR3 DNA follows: TGTGCCAGCAGCTCTACAGGGGGCATGGACGGCTACACCTTC. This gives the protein CASSSTGGMDGYTF.

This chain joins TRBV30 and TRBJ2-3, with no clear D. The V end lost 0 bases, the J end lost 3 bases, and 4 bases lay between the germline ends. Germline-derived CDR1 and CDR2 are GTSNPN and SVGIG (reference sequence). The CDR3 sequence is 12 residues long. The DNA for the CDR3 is TGTGCCTGGAGTGTCCAAACAGATACGCAGTATTTT. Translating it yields CAWSVQTDTQYF.

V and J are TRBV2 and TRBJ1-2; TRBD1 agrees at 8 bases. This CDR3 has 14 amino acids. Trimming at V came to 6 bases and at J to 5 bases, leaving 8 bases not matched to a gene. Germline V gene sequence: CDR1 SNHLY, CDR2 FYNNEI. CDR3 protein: CASSLITGGYGYTF. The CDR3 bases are TGTGCCAGCAGCCTGATAACAGGGGGATATGGCTACACCTTC.

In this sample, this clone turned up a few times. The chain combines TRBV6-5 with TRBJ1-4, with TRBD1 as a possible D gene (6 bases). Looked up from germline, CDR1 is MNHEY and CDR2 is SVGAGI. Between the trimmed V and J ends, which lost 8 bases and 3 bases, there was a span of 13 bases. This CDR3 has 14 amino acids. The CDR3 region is CASRRGAANEKLFF. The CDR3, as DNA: TGTGCCAGCCGTCGGGGGGCAGCTAATGAAAAACTGTTTTTT.